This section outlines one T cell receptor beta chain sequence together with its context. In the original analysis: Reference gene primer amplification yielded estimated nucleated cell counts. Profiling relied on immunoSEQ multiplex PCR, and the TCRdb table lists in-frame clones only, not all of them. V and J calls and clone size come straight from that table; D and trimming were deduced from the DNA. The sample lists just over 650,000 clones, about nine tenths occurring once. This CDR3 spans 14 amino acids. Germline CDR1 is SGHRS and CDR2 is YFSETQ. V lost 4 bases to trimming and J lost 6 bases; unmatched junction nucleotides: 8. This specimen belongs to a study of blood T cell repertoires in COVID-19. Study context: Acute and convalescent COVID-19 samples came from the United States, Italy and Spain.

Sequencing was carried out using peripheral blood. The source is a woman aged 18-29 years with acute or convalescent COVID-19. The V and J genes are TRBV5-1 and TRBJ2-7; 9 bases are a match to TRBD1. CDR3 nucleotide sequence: TGCGCCAGCAGCCCGGGACAGGGCACTGGCGAGCAGTACTTC. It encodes CASSPGQGTGEQYF.